This T cell receptor (beta chain) came from a study of cytomegalovirus exposure and HLA in healthy donors. The wider study: Researchers previously reported finding roughly 120 million unique TCR beta sequences from roughly 170 million T cells.

The CDR3 loop spans 14 amino acids. Unmatched junction bases numbered 6, after V lost 4 bases and J lost 3 bases. Germline assignment: CDR1 SGHDT and CDR2 YYEEEE. PCR amplification relied on 60 Vbeta primers (plus 13 Jbeta primers). The repertoire was sequenced with immunoSEQ multiplex PCR; TCRdb's copy has only in-frame clones and lacks some. The data show about 140,000 clones, around 83% seen once. This sequence joins TRBV5-6 and TRBJ2-7; 8 nucleotides line up with TRBD1. The TCR was taken from a male donor in good health and CMV-seropositive. Sequences were obtained from PBMCs. CDR3 bases: TGTGCCAGCAGCCCCGGACAGGGCGACTACGAGCAGTACTTC. It specifies CASSPGQGDYEQYF.